In this sample, the clone carrying this T cell receptor beta chain turned up a few times. The record originates from a study of patients and donors after allogeneic stem cell transplantation. CDR1 is SGHDT, CDR2 YYEEEE, per germline. Trimming took 0 bases from V and 3 from J, leaving 18 bases between them. The length of the CDR3 is 17 residues. MiXCR, run by TCRdb on the RT-PCR reads, gives a single entry per CDR3 protein. The repertoire includes 800,000 to 1,000,000 distinct CDR3 sequences, approximately 18% of them detected once, and 5% to 6.5% sits in the top ten. The origin of this receptor is a human donor who was either an allogeneic HSCT recipient or a stem cell or donor lymphocyte infusion donor (not recorded which). It is not recorded whose cells these are; they may come from a transplant donor. The sequenced material came from blood, either unsorted or a sorted T cell fraction (not recorded which). The rearrangement joins TRBV5-6 to TRBJ1-1, with D possibly matching TRBD1 (5 bases). The CDR3 reads CASSLVGTGLIDTEAFF. The DNA of the CDR3 is TGTGCCAGCAGCTTGGTGGGGACGGGTCTTATCGACACTGAAGCTTTCTTT. Filled out from reference TRBV5-6 and TRBJ1-1, the complete variable domain reads DAGVTQSPTHLIKTRGQQVTLRCSPKSGHDTVSWYQQALGQGPQFIFQYYEEEERQRGNFPDRFSGHQFPNYSSELNVNALLLGDSALYLCASSLVGTGLIDTEAFFGQGTRLTVV.